Described below is a single T cell receptor (beta chain) sequence and its context. Its specificity is not known. This CDR3 contains 15 residues. V was trimmed by 0 bases and J by 2 bases, leaving 9 bases between them. Per the germline V gene, CDR1 is MGHDK and CDR2 is SYGVNS. The authors ran a second PCR of about 6 to 12 cycles using a sample-barcoded 5' primer and a J-beta primer mix. TCRdb called the 5' RACE reads again in MiXCR, with one record for every CDR3 protein. This table has more than 1,400,000 distinct CDR3 sequences, approximately 38% appearing once. The data originate from a study of blood T cells in healthy people across ages. Findings and limits, study-wide: The study found more naive CD4+ cells and higher diversity in long-lived than aged donors. Diversity estimates from one million T cells were considered underestimates.

The people who gave samples were healthy Caucasians from Russia, aged about 6 to 95. The specimen was blood. The chain combines TRBV25-1 with TRBJ2-3; perhaps TRBD2 as D (5 bases). The TCR sequence derives from a woman younger than 35 in good health. The CDR3 region is CASSEYGVYTDTQYF. DNA of the CDR3: TGTGCCAGCAGTGAATACGGGGTCTACACAGATACGCAGTATTTT.